The entry that follows covers one T cell receptor (beta chain) sequence. This clone was observed a few times. Its specific antigen is unknown. Per-base quality was not reported, and no clone a single base away is much larger than it. Each collaborating institution followed its own protocols to collect whole blood in K2EDTA tubes. For TCRbeta analysis, collaborator samples were shipped as frozen whole blood, as isolated PBMCs, or as DNA extracted from either sample type. TCRbeta CDR3 regions were amplified from genomic DNA using the immunoSEQ Assay, a bias-controlled multiplex PCR. The original pipeline was this. Nucleated cell counts per sample were estimated from amplification of reference gene primers within the assay. Sequence reads were collapsed and filtered to measure the absolute abundance of every unique TCRbeta CDR3 rearrangement. For each sample, productive Simpson clonality was calculated as the square root of Simpson's diversity index across productive rearrangements. TCRdb re-hosts the immuneACCESS table, in-frame sequences only. Its copies lack some clones; in the studies checked, an unresolved V gene accounts for under half of them, and the cause for the rest is not known. The V and J calls and clone size are taken from that table; D and trimming were inferred from the DNA. The sample table contains about 120,000 clones; only one count was recorded for around 76% of them. 2.3% of the sample is in the top ten clones.

This sample stems from a study of blood T cell repertoires in COVID-19 (dated by TCRdb to the early 2020s). Context from the whole study: The collaborator samples originated in the United States, Italy and Spain and spanned the acute and convalescent phases of COVID-19. The prospective study material was composed of cDNA or gDNA derived from T cells, B-cell-depleted T cells, or PBMCs. Subjects who had been exposed to COVID-19, were actively infected with it, or had recovered from it provided the deeply sampled blood TCRbeta repertoires that made up the dataset. The repertoires were released in a freely available public database meant as a resource for research on the immune response to SARS-CoV-2. The samples were drawn from two sources: the first 160 participants of the ongoing ImmuneRACE study, and 1,200 or so subjects contributed by 6 global collaborators. A de-identified subject ID, COVID-19 status, age in years and sex were almost always included in the sample metadata. Where available, HLA class I and class II types were obtained from metadata supplied by the sample provider rather than from assay-based typing.

Broader findings and caveats from the paper: The amount of clinical and demographic metadata varied by source and participant and was provided uncurated.

For CDR1 and CDR2, the germline V gene (reference sequence) lists DFQATT and SNEGSKA. Reading from cysteine to phenylalanine, the CDR3 counts 14 amino acids. Only the CDR3 region is kept as DNA, spanning 42 bases read in frame from base 1. Trimming costs V 3 bases and J 0 bases, and their ends lie 12 bases apart. The sequence was obtained from a man aged 70 or older with acute or convalescent COVID-19. The chain is made from TRBV20-1 and TRBJ2-7; matching of 6 bases hints at TRBD2 as the D gene. Sequenced sample: peripheral blood. The bases are TGCAGTGCTAGTCTGGGCGGGAACTCCTACGAGCAGTACTTC. Its amino acids are CSASLGGNSYEQYF.